A single sample gave rise to the 14 T cell receptor beta chains below, sequenced in a study of blood T cell repertoires in COVID-19. Sequencing was performed with immunoSEQ multiplex PCR; in TCRdb, only in-frame clones are kept and a portion is missing. The sample records fewer than 120,000 clones, around 80% being singletons. The sample comprised peripheral blood. Receptors originate from a woman older than 75 with acute or convalescent COVID-19.

The CDR3 is CASSEQAQANYGYTF. In nucleotides, the CDR3 is TGTGCCAGCAGTGAACAGGCGCAAGCCAACTATGGCTACACCTTC. This chain links TRBV6-1 with TRBJ1-2; D uncertain. Germline V gene data show CDR1 as MNHNS and CDR2 as SASEGT. The CDR3 is 15 residues long. V lost 2 bases, J lost 2 bases, and 12 bases lay in between.

This clone has just a few counts. This chain links TRBV30 with TRBJ2-5; 9 bases match TRBD2. CDR3 size: 13 residues. J was trimmed by 2 bases and V by 6 bases; bases with no gene match: 4. Germline lookup yields CDR1 GTSNPN and CDR2 SVGIG (reference sequence). In DNA form, the CDR3 reads TGTGCCTGCGCGGGGGGGGCTCAAGAGACCCAGTACTTC. Amino acid sequence: CACAGGAQETQYF.

The V gene is TRBV18, the J gene TRBJ1-2, with TRBD1 matching 7 bases. J lost 2 bases, V lost 3 bases, and 9 bases had no gene match. CDR3 size: 16 residues. Looked up from germline, CDR1 is KGHSH and CDR2 is LQKENI. CDR3 amino acids: CASSPAAGGYNYGYTF. The CDR3 coding sequence is TGTGCCAGCTCACCCGCGGCAGGGGGGTACAACTATGGCTACACCTTC.

The V and J genes are TRBV5-1 and TRBJ2-5, with 7 bases that match TRBD2. Germline CDR1 and CDR2: SGHRS and YFSETQ. This CDR3 has 16 amino acids. V was clipped by 4 bases and J by 4 bases; unmatched bases: 13. The CDR3 reads CASSETGRLDAETQYF. The CDR3 nucleotides are TGCGCCAGCAGCGAAACCGGGAGGCTGGATGCAGAGACCCAGTACTTC. Full variable domain (remainder filled in from reference TRBV5-1 and TRBJ2-5): KAGVTQTPRYLIKTRGQQVTLSCSPISGHRSVSWYQQTPGQGLQFLFEYFSETQRNKGNFPGRFSGRQFSNSRSEMNVSTLELGDSALYLCASSETGRLDAETQYFGPGTRLLVL.

This clone was counted a few times. V gene TRBV5-1 combines with J gene TRBJ2-5, with D tentatively TRBD2 (5 bases). V was pared by 7 bases and J by 3 bases, with 22 bases between. Germline assignment: CDR1 SGHRS and CDR2 YFSETQ. The CDR3 is 16 residues long. CDR3: CASQPWGGSLEETQYF. In nucleotides, the CDR3 is TGCGCCAGCCAACCTTGGGGTGGGAGTTTGGAAGAGACCCAGTACTTC.

The gene calls are TRBV6-5 and TRBJ1-2, with 10 bases fitting TRBD1. This CDR3 contains 14 residues. V shed 5 bases, J shed 8 bases, and the junction held 8 bases outside the gene matches. CDR1 and CDR2 from the germline V gene are MNHEY and SVGAGI. Here the CDR3 reads CASSPRQGAGGYTF. Written as DNA, the CDR3 is TGTGCCAGCAGTCCCCGACAGGGGGCCGGGGGCTACACCTTC.

A word on this clone: Other DNA sequences in this sample translate to the same CDR3. The rearrangement links TRBV19 to TRBJ1-5, with a tentative D call TRBD1 (5 bases). The length of the CDR3 is 15 residues. CDR1 LNHDA and CDR2 SQIVND come from the germline V gene (reference sequence). Trimming stripped 3 bases from V and 0 bases from J, with 9 bases between. This CDR3 reads CASSIRGNSNQPQHF. The CDR3 nucleotides are TGTGCCAGTAGTATTCGGGGGAATAGCAATCAGCCCCAGCATTTT.

This chain uses TRBV28 with TRBJ1-1, with a weak D call TRBD1 (5 bases). Germline CDR1 MDHEN, CDR2 SYDVKM. This CDR3 contains 13 residues. Trimming removed 7 bases from V and 4 bases from J, with 13 bases in between. CDR3 nucleotides: TGTGCCAGCATTCGGGGGTGGGGCACTGAAGCTTTCTTT. This gives the protein CASIRGWGTEAFF.

This clone was seen only a few times. This chain uses TRBV7-2 with TRBJ2-2, with TRBD1 matching 7 bases. The CDR3 spans 14 residues. Germline V CDR1 and CDR2: SGHTA, FQGNSA. The trim removed 6 bases at V and 1 base at J, leaving 2 bases unmatched. The CDR3 DNA reads as TGTGCCAGCAGGAGGACAGGGAACACCGGGGAGCTGTTTTTT. This sequence encodes CASRRTGNTGELFF. Variable domain in full (rest from reference TRBV7-2 and TRBJ2-2): GAGVSQSPSNKVTEKGKDVELRCDPISGHTALYWYRQSLGQGLEFLIYFQGNSAPDKSGLPSDRFSAERTGGSVSTLTIQRTQQEDSAVYLCASRRTGNTGELFFGEGSRLTVL.

J is TRBJ2-5 and V is TRBV5-4; the match to TRBD1 covers 9 bases. CDR1 is SGHNT and CDR2 is YYREEE in the germline V gene (reference sequence). This CDR3 is built from 14 residues. V lost 2 bases to trimming and J lost 4 bases; unmatched junction nucleotides: 3. The CDR3 DNA sequence: TGTGCCAGCAGCTTACAGGGGGCGAGAGAGACCCAGTACTTC. Its protein is CASSLQGARETQYF.

V and J are TRBV4-2 and TRBJ2-5; D ambiguous. Trimming took 0 bases from V and 5 from J, leaving 4 bases between them. CDR1 and CDR2 from the germline V gene are LGHNA and YNFKEQ. CDR3 length: 12 amino acids. The CDR3 nucleotides read TGTGCCAGCAGCCAAGATCTGGAGACCCAGTACTTC. Its translation is CASSQDLETQYF.

The genes are TRBV6-2 or TRBV6-3 and TRBJ2-2, with TRBD2 matching over 8 bases. V was pared by 3 bases and J by 0 bases, with 15 bases of the junction left unmatched. The CDR3 is 20 amino acids. CDR1 and CDR2 from the germline V gene are MNHEY and SVGEGT. CDR3 sequence: CASSYRRLWTSSPNTGELFF. The CDR3 nucleotides are TGTGCCAGCAGTTATCGACGATTATGGACTAGCAGCCCGAACACCGGGGAGCTGTTTTTT.

In nucleotides, the CDR3 is TGTGCCAGCAGCTCGCGGGACGGCAGGGGGAGCACAGATACGCAGTATTTT. Residues: CASSSRDGRGSTDTQYF. V usage is TRBV7-2 and J usage is TRBJ2-3; D possibly corresponds to TRBD1 (7 bases). CDR3 length: 17 residues. With 4 bases removed from V and 0 bases from J, the gap between germline ends came to 17 bases. Germline values: CDR1 SGHTA, CDR2 FQGNSA.

The gene calls are TRBV19 and TRBJ1-5, with D maybe TRBD1 (6 bases). V was clipped by 3 bases and J by 11 bases, with 17 bases between them. Germline-derived CDR1 and CDR2 are LNHDA and SQIVND (reference sequence). The length of the CDR3 is 14 residues. The CDR3 sequence is CASSIRRGEGTQHF. Here the CDR3 DNA reads TGTGCCAGTAGTATCCGGAGGGGGGAGGGCACCCAGCATTTT.